This T cell receptor beta chain is drawn from a study of T cell changes during pregnancy in multiple sclerosis. V was shortened by 4 bases and J by 4 bases, with 7 bases between the two germline ends. Germline V lookup: CDR1 SQVTM, CDR2 ANQGSEA. The CDR3 length is 11 residues. Clones were read by immunoSEQ multiplex PCR, and TCRdb kept only the in-frame ones, dropping some. The sample has around 57,000 clones, about 88% seen once. The sequencing used peripheral blood, collected in the first trimester of pregnancy. V and J are TRBV29-1 and TRBJ1-2; D is ambiguous. This TCR was recovered from a female donor with multiple sclerosis, enrolled in a pregnancy study. The CDR3 sequence is CSVVVAYGYTF. In DNA form, the CDR3 reads TGCAGCGTTGTGGTGGCCTATGGCTACACCTTC.